The 21 T cell receptor beta chains below come from one sample, sequenced in a study of shared clonotypes between healthy human individuals. Naive CD8 cells lacked CD45RO and underwent positive selection for CCR7, leaving out terminally differentiated effector memory CD45RA+ cells. Sequencing used immunoSEQ multiplex PCR; TCRdb keeps in-frame clones, though not all of them. The table lists millions of clones, roughly 91% of them singletons, with about 1.8% in the top ten. Sequencing was done on a sample of naive CD8+ T cells from PBMCs. All receptors derive from a man aged 18 to 29 in good health. Some clones in this sample may be carry-over from other donors' samples.

This chain links TRBV7-9 with TRBJ2-2; 9 bases map to TRBD2. CDR1 SEHNR and CDR2 FQNEAQ come from the germline V gene (reference sequence). This CDR3 has 16 residues. Trimming took 0 bases from V and 6 from J; bases not matched to a gene: 5. In DNA form, the CDR3 reads TGTGCCAGCAGCTTAGCGGGGACTAGCCGGGCCGGGGAGCTGTTTTTT. Encoded protein: CASSLAGTSRAGELFF.

The chain carries TRBV25-1 and TRBJ2-1; D assignment may be TRBD1 or TRBD2 (5 bases each). Germline V CDR1 and CDR2: MGHDK, SYGVNS. The CDR3 spans 11 residues. Trimming took off 1 base at V and 16 bases at J, with 11 bases between the two ends. The CDR3 spells CASSESGTNFF. In nucleotides, the CDR3 is TGTGCCAGCAGTGAATCCGGGACGAATTTCTTC.

The chain employs TRBV9 and TRBJ1-5, with a tentative D call TRBD1 (5 bases). Germline loops: CDR1 SGDLS, CDR2 YYNGEE. V was clipped by 6 bases and J by 8 bases, with 21 bases between them. CDR3 size: 15 residues. CDR3 region: CASNSGLGRVEPQHF. The CDR3 DNA reads TGTGCCAGCAACAGTGGACTGGGACGTGTTGAGCCCCAGCATTTT.

The chain uses TRBV7-8 and TRBJ2-3; D remains ambiguous. Trimming took off 5 bases at V and 0 bases at J, with 12 bases between the two ends. The CDR3 extends over 15 amino acids. Per germline, CDR1 SGHVS and CDR2 FQNEAQ. The CDR3 reads CASSPLGFSTDTQYF. CDR3 DNA sequence: TGTGCCAGCAGCCCTCTTGGGTTCAGCACAGATACGCAGTATTTT.

This CDR3 reads CASTESPGTQYF. The CDR3 coding sequence is TGTGCCAGCACCGAATCCCCCGGTACGCAGTATTTT. The chain joins TRBV27 to TRBJ2-3, with D unclear. Per the germline V gene, CDR1 is MNHEY and CDR2 is SMNVEV (reference sequence). The V end lost 7 bases, the J end lost 8 bases, and 13 bases lay between the germline ends. The CDR3 loop spans 12 amino acids.

The rearrangement links TRBV6-1 to TRBJ2-5; a weak D match, TRBD1 (6 bases). This CDR3 has 13 residues. The V and J ends lost 4 bases and 3 bases respectively, with 9 bases between them. From germline, CDR1 is MNHNS and CDR2 SASEGT. The CDR3 reads CASSATGKETQYF. In nucleotides, the CDR3 is TGTGCCAGCAGTGCGACAGGTAAAGAGACCCAGTACTTC.

The chain is built from TRBV28 and TRBJ2-1; 9 bases agree with TRBD1. The germline V gene has CDR1 MDHEN and CDR2 SYDVKM. With V trimmed by 5 bases and J by 15 bases, 5 bases remained unmatched. The CDR3 sequence is 11 residues long. CDR3 residues: CASSDTGGTFF. In DNA, the CDR3 is TGTGCCAGCAGTGATACAGGGGGCACGTTCTTC.

The V call is TRBV27, the J call TRBJ1-2, with TRBD1 matching over 7 bases. Germline-derived CDR1 and CDR2 are MNHEY and SMNVEV (reference sequence). J gave up 7 bases and V 5 bases, and 10 bases lay outside the gene matches. CDR3 length equals 14 residues. The CDR3 spells CASSERQGVSGYTF. DNA for the CDR3: TGTGCCAGCAGTGAAAGACAGGGCGTAAGTGGCTACACCTTC.

The rearrangement joins TRBV15 to TRBJ1-5, with D maybe TRBD1 (6 bases). Germline V lookup: CDR1 LNHNV, CDR2 YYDKDF (reference sequence). The CDR3 loop spans 15 amino acids. Deletions cut 7 bases from V and 1 base from J, with 14 bases between. This CDR3 is CATNPGEESNQPQHF. The DNA for the CDR3 is TGTGCCACCAACCCAGGGGAGGAAAGCAATCAGCCCCAGCATTTT.

This clone was observed a single time. The rearrangement joins TRBV20-1 to TRBJ2-7; unclear D gene. This CDR3 is built from 11 residues. Trimming left V 5 bases short and J 2 bases short, with 7 bases between. CDR1 is DFQATT, CDR2 SNEGSKA, per germline (reference sequence). CDR3 loop: CSAALAYEQYF. CDR3 DNA: TGCAGTGCTGCATTGGCCTACGAGCAGTACTTC.

The chain joins TRBV6-1 to TRBJ2-5, with 7 bases aligning to TRBD2. The trim removed 2 bases at V and 2 bases at J, leaving 8 bases unmatched. CDR3 length: 16 residues. The germline gives CDR1 MNHNS, CDR2 SASEGT. This CDR3 reads CASSEIGLAEQETQYF. The CDR3 coding sequence is TGTGCCAGCAGTGAAATCGGGCTAGCGGAACAAGAGACCCAGTACTTC.

The V call is TRBV7-2, the J call TRBJ2-4; TRBD2 aligns across 9 bases. The V segment lost 4 bases and the J segment 1 base; nucleotides outside the gene matches: 5. Looked up from germline, CDR1 is SGHTA and CDR2 is FQGNSA. The CDR3 contains 16 residues. CDR3 in amino acids: CASSWNSGSAKNIQYF. The CDR3 DNA reads as TGTGCCAGCAGCTGGAATAGCGGGAGCGCCAAAAACATTCAGTACTTC.

The chain links TRBV2 to TRBJ2-1; a possible D gene is TRBD2 (6 bases). V was trimmed by 5 bases and J by 2 bases, leaving 13 bases between them. This CDR3 region has 15 residues. Germline loops: CDR1 SNHLY, CDR2 FYNNEI. In nucleotides, the CDR3 is TGTGCCAGCAGTCCCGTGGGGGGAGCCTACAATGAGCAGTTCTTC. The encoded protein is CASSPVGGAYNEQFF.

The genes are TRBV6-5 and TRBJ2-7; 8 bases map to TRBD2. CDR1 is MNHEY and CDR2 is SVGAGI in the germline V gene. J gave up 4 bases and V 2 bases, and 10 bases lay outside the gene matches. This CDR3 has 16 residues. The DNA of the CDR3 is TGTGCCAGCAGTTACAGGGTTGCCCCGGGAGGGTACGAGCAGTACTTC. Its translation is CASSYRVAPGGYEQYF.

The chain has TRBV5-4 and TRBJ1-5, with TRBD1 identical over 9 bases. The CDR3 has 16 residues. Per germline, CDR1 SGHNT and CDR2 YYREEE (reference sequence). Germline trimming cut 4 bases from V and 1 base from J; bases unmatched to any gene: 6. In nucleotides, the CDR3 is TGTGCCAGCAGCCTTACCGGGACAGGGAGCAATCAGCCCCAGCATTTT. The encoded protein is CASSLTGTGSNQPQHF.

This chain connects TRBV7-3 to TRBJ2-1, with TRBD2 identical over 8 bases. V gave up 5 bases and J gave up 6 bases; unmatched junction bases: 12. Looked up from germline, CDR1 is SGHTA and CDR2 is FQGTGA. This CDR3 is built from 16 residues. The CDR3 here is CASSLWTSRTINEQFF. CDR3 sequence (DNA): TGTGCCAGCAGCCTTTGGACTAGCCGCACCATCAATGAGCAGTTCTTC.

The rearrangement uses TRBV7-8 and TRBJ2-1, with 13 bases lining up with TRBD2. Germline loops: CDR1 SGHVS, CDR2 FQNEAQ. This CDR3 comprises 21 residues. J gave up 0 bases and V 0 bases, and 11 bases lay outside the gene matches. DNA for the CDR3: TGTGCCAGCAGCTTAGCGAGGGGGGGACTAGCGGGACGGAGCTCCTACAATGAGCAGTTCTTC. This sequence encodes CASSLARGGLAGRSSYNEQFF. Supplemented by reference TRBV7-8 and TRBJ2-1, the full variable domain reads GAGVSQSPRYKVAKRGQDVALRCDPISGHVSLFWYQQALGQGPEFLTYFQNEAQLDKSGLPSDRFFAERPEGSVSTLKIQRTQQEDSAVYLCASSLARGGLAGRSSYNEQFFGPGTRLTVL.

V is TRBV5-4 and J is TRBJ2-3; 8 positions match TRBD2. Germline trimming cut 2 bases from V and 4 bases from J; bases unmatched to any gene: 6. The CDR3 contains 15 residues. The germline gives CDR1 SGHNT, CDR2 YYREEE (reference sequence). CDR3 coding DNA: TGTGCCAGCAGCTTCAAGCGGGAGCTTCCAGATACGCAGTATTTT. This translates into CASSFKRELPDTQYF.

The rearrangement uses TRBV4-1 and TRBJ2-3, with TRBD2 as a possible D gene (5 bases). The CDR3 is 14 residues long. V shed 4 bases and J shed 3 bases, with 11 bases lying between them. Germline lookup yields CDR1 MGHRA and CDR2 YSYEKL. CDR3 bases: TGCGCCAGCAGCCTCATGGGGAGTACAGATACGCAGTATTTT. This sequence encodes CASSLMGSTDTQYF.

The count of this clone is one. This chain links TRBV27 with TRBJ2-7, with 9 bases matching TRBD1. Germline CDR1 and CDR2: MNHEY and SMNVEV (reference sequence). The CDR3 has 14 residues. J gave up 5 bases and V 5 bases, and 7 bases lay outside the gene matches. CDR3 sequence: CASSVSGTGNEQYF. CDR3 in DNA: TGTGCCAGCAGTGTCTCCGGGACAGGGAACGAGCAGTACTTC.

Regarding this clone: This same CDR3 is encoded by further DNA sequences in the sample. The rearrangement uses TRBV11-2 and TRBJ1-1; TRBD1 might be the D (5 bases). The germline CDR1 and CDR2 sequences are SGHAT and FQNNGV. The length of the CDR3 is 15 residues. Trimming stripped 0 bases from V and 2 bases from J, with 10 bases between. DNA for the CDR3: TGTGCCAGCAGCTTAGACCGACAGCCAAACACTGAAGCTTTCTTT. Translation: CASSLDRQPNTEAFF.